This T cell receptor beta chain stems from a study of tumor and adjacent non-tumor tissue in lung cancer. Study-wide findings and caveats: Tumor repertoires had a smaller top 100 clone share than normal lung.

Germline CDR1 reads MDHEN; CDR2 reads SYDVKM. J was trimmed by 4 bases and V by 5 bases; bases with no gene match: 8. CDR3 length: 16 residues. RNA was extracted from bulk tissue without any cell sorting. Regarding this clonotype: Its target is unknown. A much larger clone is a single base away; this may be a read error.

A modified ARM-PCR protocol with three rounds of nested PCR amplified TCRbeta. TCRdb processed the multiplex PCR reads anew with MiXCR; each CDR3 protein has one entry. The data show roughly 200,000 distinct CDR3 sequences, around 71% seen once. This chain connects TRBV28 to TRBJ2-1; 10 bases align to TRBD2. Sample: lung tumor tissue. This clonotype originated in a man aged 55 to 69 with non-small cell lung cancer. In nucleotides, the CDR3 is TGTGCCAGCAGTCCGGGACTAGCGAGGGGGTACAATGAGCAGTTCTTC. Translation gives CASSPGLARGYNEQFF.